Listed below are T cell receptor beta chains from one sample, sequenced in a study of shared clonotypes between healthy human individuals. The repertoire was sequenced with immunoSEQ multiplex PCR; TCRdb's copy has only in-frame clones and lacks some. The table records 1.5 million to 2.5 million clones, about 95% of them present only once. Sequenced input: naive CD8+ T cells sorted from blood. These receptors were taken from a man between 18 and 29 years old in good health. CDR3s include the opening cysteine and the closing phenylalanine or tryptophan. Fields, in order: CDR3 DNA, CDR3 protein, J gene, D gene, clone size, V gene. A D gene is named only where the DNA matches it firmly. The size entry is marked missing in some rows and otherwise reads once, few, many or a size class.

CDR3 DNA: TGTGCCAGCAGTTTCAGGGGCGGGAGAGTCTACGAGCAGTACTTC
CDR3 protein: CASSFRGGRVYEQYF
J gene: TRBJ2-7
D gene: NA
clone size: NA
V gene: TRBV6-5

CDR3 DNA: TGTGCCTGGAGTGTAAACCCTATTCATGGCTACACCTTC
CDR3 protein: CAWSVNPIHGYTF
J gene: TRBJ1-2
D gene: NA
clone size: NA
V gene: TRBV30

CDR3 DNA: TGTGCCAGCAGACCCACAGGGTACAATCAGCCCCAGCATTTT
CDR3 protein: CASRPTGYNQPQHF
J gene: TRBJ1-5
D gene: NA
clone size: NA
V gene: TRBV6-1

CDR3 DNA: TGTGCCAGCAGCGTGGCAAACCAAGAGACCCAGTACTTC
CDR3 protein: CASSVANQETQYF
J gene: TRBJ2-5
D gene: NA
clone size: NA
V gene: TRBV9

CDR3 DNA: TGTGCCAGCAGCGGATGGGAGGCGGGAGTCACAGATACGCAGTATTTT
CDR3 protein: CASSGWEAGVTDTQYF
J gene: TRBJ2-3
D gene: TRBD2
clone size: NA
V gene: TRBV7-9

CDR3 DNA: TGTGCCAGCAGCTTAACTGGACAGAACACTGAAGCTTTCTTT
CDR3 protein: CASSLTGQNTEAFF
J gene: TRBJ1-1
D gene: NA
clone size: NA
V gene: TRBV7-3

CDR3 DNA: TGTGCCAGCAGTGAGGGGTCCTCCGACACCTTC
CDR3 protein: CASSEGSSDTF
J gene: TRBJ1-2
D gene: NA
clone size: NA
V gene: TRBV2

CDR3 DNA: TGTGCCAGCAGGGCAGCCGAGCCCCAGCATTTT
CDR3 protein: CASRAAEPQHF
J gene: TRBJ1-5
D gene: NA
clone size: NA
V gene: TRBV6-6

CDR3 DNA: TGTGCCAGCAGTGAAGATAATAGTCAGGCAATCTCCTACGAGCAGTACTTC
CDR3 protein: CASSEDNSQAISYEQYF
J gene: TRBJ2-7
D gene: NA
clone size: NA
V gene: TRBV6-1

CDR3 DNA: TGTGCCAGCAGTTTAGGGGGGGATTCACCCCTCCACTTT
CDR3 protein: CASSLGGDSPLHF
J gene: TRBJ1-6
D gene: NA
clone size: NA
V gene: TRBV28

CDR3 DNA: TGTGCCAGCAGCTTAGACCCCGGGGGAGGGACAGATACGCAGTATTTT
CDR3 protein: CASSLDPGGGTDTQYF
J gene: TRBJ2-3
D gene: TRBD2
clone size: NA
V gene: TRBV7-9

CDR3 DNA: TGTGCCAGCAGTTATGGAGGACAGGACTACGAGCAGTACTTC
CDR3 protein: CASSYGGQDYEQYF
J gene: TRBJ2-7
D gene: TRBD1
clone size: NA
V gene: TRBV6-6

CDR3 DNA: TGTGCCAGCAGTTTAAGCCCGGGAACCCCCTACAATGAGCAGTTCTTC
CDR3 protein: CASSLSPGTPYNEQFF
J gene: TRBJ2-1
D gene: NA
clone size: NA
V gene: TRBV27

CDR3 DNA: TGTGCCAGCGGAGATTCGGGGACAGCGAACACTGAAGCTTTCTTT
CDR3 protein: CASGDSGTANTEAFF
J gene: TRBJ1-1
D gene: NA
clone size: NA
V gene: TRBV21-1

CDR3 DNA: TGTGCCAGCAGCTTCGCCGGGAACACTGAAGCTTTCTTT
CDR3 protein: CASSFAGNTEAFF
J gene: TRBJ1-1
D gene: NA
clone size: NA
V gene: TRBV5-4

CDR3 DNA: TGTGCCAGCAGTGCTTCCGGGGACGTAGGGCGGGCTTTCTTT
CDR3 protein: CASSASGDVGRAFF
J gene: TRBJ1-1
D gene: NA
clone size: NA
V gene: TRBV2

CDR3 DNA: TGTGCCAGCAGCTTAGGGTGGACAGGGGGGCACTTC
CDR3 protein: CASSLGWTGGHF
J gene: TRBJ2-7
D gene: TRBD1
clone size: NA
V gene: TRBV7-9

CDR3 DNA: TGTGCCAGCAGCAAATTTGTTTTCCTCCCGGGACTAGGGGGTACCGAGCAGTACTTC
CDR3 protein: CASSKFVFLPGLGGTEQYF
J gene: TRBJ2-7
D gene: NA
clone size: NA
V gene: TRBV21-1

CDR3 DNA: TGTGCCAGCCCGGGACTAAACAACAATGAGCAGTTCTTC
CDR3 protein: CASPGLNNNEQFF
J gene: TRBJ2-1
D gene: TRBD2
clone size: NA
V gene: TRBV18

CDR3 DNA: TGCAGCGTTGCCCGGACAGGGGAGGAGCAGTACTTC
CDR3 protein: CSVARTGEEQYF
J gene: TRBJ2-7
D gene: TRBD1
clone size: NA
V gene: TRBV29-1

CDR3 DNA: TGTGCCTGGAGTGCCCCTTTGGGGGTATCGCACTACGAGCAGTACTTC
CDR3 protein: CAWSAPLGVSHYEQYF
J gene: TRBJ2-7
D gene: NA
clone size: NA
V gene: TRBV30

CDR3 DNA: TGTGCCAGCAGCTCGTCGACAGGGCCCGGGGAGCTGTTTTTT
CDR3 protein: CASSSSTGPGELFF
J gene: TRBJ2-2
D gene: TRBD1
clone size: NA
V gene: TRBV7-9

CDR3 DNA: TGTGCCAGCAGCTCTGCCGGGACAGGCCAAGAGACCCAGTACTTC
CDR3 protein: CASSSAGTGQETQYF
J gene: TRBJ2-5
D gene: TRBD1
clone size: NA
V gene: TRBV13

CDR3 DNA: TGTGCCAGCAGTTGGGGACTACACTACGAGCAGTACTTC
CDR3 protein: CASSWGLHYEQYF
J gene: TRBJ2-7
D gene: TRBD2
clone size: NA
V gene: TRBV27

CDR3 DNA: TGTGCCAGCAGCTTGTTGGAGGACAGGGGCAATCAGCCCCAGCATTTT
CDR3 protein: CASSLLEDRGNQPQHF
J gene: TRBJ1-5
D gene: TRBD1
clone size: NA
V gene: TRBV5-6

CDR3 DNA: TGCGCCAGCAGCCAAGAAGGGGCGGGAAGCTCCTACAATGAGCAGTTCTTC
CDR3 protein: CASSQEGAGSSYNEQFF
J gene: TRBJ2-1
D gene: NA
clone size: NA
V gene: TRBV4-1

CDR3 DNA: TGTGCTACTAACTATGGCTACACCTTC
CDR3 protein: CATNYGYTF
J gene: TRBJ1-2
D gene: NA
clone size: NA
V gene: TRBV6-1

CDR3 DNA: TGTGCCAGCAGCTTAGACGCAGGATCCTACGAGCAGTACTTC
CDR3 protein: CASSLDAGSYEQYF
J gene: TRBJ2-7
D gene: NA
clone size: once
V gene: TRBV11-2

CDR3 DNA: TGTGCCAGCAGTAGACAGGATTGGGAGACCCAGTACTTC
CDR3 protein: CASSRQDWETQYF
J gene: TRBJ2-5
D gene: NA
clone size: NA
V gene: TRBV6-6

CDR3 DNA: TGTGCCAGCAGTTTTGGCTTGGGAGAGACCCAGTACTTC
CDR3 protein: CASSFGLGETQYF
J gene: TRBJ2-5
D gene: NA
clone size: NA
V gene: TRBV27

CDR3 DNA: TGTGCCAGCAGCGTAGGAAATTCTGGAAACACCATATATTTT
CDR3 protein: CASSVGNSGNTIYF
J gene: TRBJ1-3
D gene: NA
clone size: NA
V gene: TRBV9

CDR3 DNA: TGTGCCAGCAGTGACCGACTAGTGGCCACAGATACGCAGTATTTT
CDR3 protein: CASSDRLVATDTQYF
J gene: TRBJ2-3
D gene: NA
clone size: NA
V gene: TRBV25-1

CDR3 DNA: TGTGCCAGCAGCTTAGACTCGCCCCAGCATTTT
CDR3 protein: CASSLDSPQHF
J gene: TRBJ1-5
D gene: NA
clone size: NA
V gene: TRBV7-8

CDR3 DNA: TGTGCCAGCAGCATGAGCGGGAGCTCCTACAATGAGCAGTTCTTC
CDR3 protein: CASSMSGSSYNEQFF
J gene: TRBJ2-1
D gene: TRBD2
clone size: once
V gene: TRBV27

CDR3 DNA: TGCGCCAGCAGCCCTGGACTAGCGGGTACGCAGTATTTT
CDR3 protein: CASSPGLAGTQYF
J gene: TRBJ2-3
D gene: TRBD2
clone size: NA
V gene: TRBV4-1

CDR3 DNA: TGCGCCAGCAGCTTGGTAGGGAACAATGAGCAGTTCTTC
CDR3 protein: CASSLVGNNEQFF
J gene: TRBJ2-1
D gene: NA
clone size: NA
V gene: TRBV5-1

CDR3 DNA: TGTGCCAGCAGTGGACCTCCTGGCATGGACTATGGCTACACCTTC
CDR3 protein: CASSGPPGMDYGYTF
J gene: TRBJ1-2
D gene: NA
clone size: NA
V gene: TRBV25-1

CDR3 DNA: TGTGCCAGCAGTTACCGGGGGGACGAGCAGTACTTC
CDR3 protein: CASSYRGDEQYF
J gene: TRBJ2-7
D gene: TRBD2
clone size: NA
V gene: TRBV6-6

CDR3 DNA: TGTGCCAGCAGCGAGGGGGACCACATAGAGACCCAGTACTTC
CDR3 protein: CASSEGDHIETQYF
J gene: TRBJ2-5
D gene: NA
clone size: NA
V gene: TRBV9

CDR3 DNA: TGTGCCAGCAGCCAAGTCTTGAAAGATACGCAGTATTTT
CDR3 protein: CASSQVLKDTQYF
J gene: TRBJ2-3
D gene: NA
clone size: once
V gene: TRBV4-2